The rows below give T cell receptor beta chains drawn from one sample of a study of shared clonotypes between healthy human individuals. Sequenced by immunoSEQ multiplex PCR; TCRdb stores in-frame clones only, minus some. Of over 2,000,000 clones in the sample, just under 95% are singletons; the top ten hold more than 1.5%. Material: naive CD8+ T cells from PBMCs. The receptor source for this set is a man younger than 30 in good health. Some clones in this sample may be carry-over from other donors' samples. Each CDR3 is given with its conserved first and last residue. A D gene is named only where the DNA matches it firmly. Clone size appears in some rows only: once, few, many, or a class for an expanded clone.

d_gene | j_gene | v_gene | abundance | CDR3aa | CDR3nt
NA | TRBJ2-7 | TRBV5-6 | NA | CASSLRLSSYEQYF | TGTGCCAGCAGCTTGCGGCTCAGCTCCTACGAGCAGTACTTC
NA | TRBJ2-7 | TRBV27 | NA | CASSSQGGSYEQYF | TGTGCCAGCAGTTCCCAGGGGGGGTCCTACGAGCAGTACTTC
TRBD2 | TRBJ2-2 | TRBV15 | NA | CATSRDRTSNTGELFF | TGTGCCACCAGCAGAGATAGGACTAGTAACACCGGGGAGCTGTTTTTT
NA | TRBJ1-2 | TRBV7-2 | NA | CASSPDTPYGYTF | TGTGCCAGCAGTCCCGACACCCCTTATGGCTACACCTTC
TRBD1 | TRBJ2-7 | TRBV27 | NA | CASSLLGQGYEQYF | TGTGCCAGCAGTTTATTAGGACAGGGTTACGAGCAGTACTTC
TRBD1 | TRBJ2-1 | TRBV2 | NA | CASSDVRDRADEQFF | TGTGCCAGCAGTGATGTCCGGGACAGAGCTGATGAGCAGTTCTTC
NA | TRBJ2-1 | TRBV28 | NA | CASSSESSYNEQFF | TGTGCCAGCAGTTCGGAGAGCTCCTACAATGAGCAGTTCTTC
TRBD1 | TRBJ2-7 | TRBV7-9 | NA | CASSPGTGKYEQYF | TGTGCCAGCAGCCCAGGGACAGGGAAGTACGAGCAGTACTTC
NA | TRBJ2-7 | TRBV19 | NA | CASSIGPPYEQYF | TGTGCCAGTAGTATAGGACCACCATACGAGCAGTACTTC
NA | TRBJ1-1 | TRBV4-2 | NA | CASSQWGASGTEAFF | TGTGCCAGCAGCCAATGGGGGGCGTCCGGCACTGAAGCTTTCTTT
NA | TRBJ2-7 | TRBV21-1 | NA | CASSRGYSAIYEQYF | TGTGCCAGCAGCCGCGGTTACAGCGCGATCTACGAGCAGTACTTC
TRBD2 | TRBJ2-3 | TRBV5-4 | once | CASSFRDYTDTQYF | TGTGCCAGCAGCTTCCGGGACTATACAGATACGCAGTATTTT
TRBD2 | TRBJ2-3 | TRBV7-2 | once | CASRTRESGRAPTDTQYF | TGTGCCAGCAGAACCCGCGAGAGCGGGAGGGCCCCCACAGATACGCAGTATTTT
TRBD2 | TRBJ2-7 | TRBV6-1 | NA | CASSGTLSGSHEQYF | TGTGCCAGCAGCGGAACCCTCAGCGGGAGCCACGAGCAGTACTTC
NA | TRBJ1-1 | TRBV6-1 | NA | CASSRVTEAFF | TGTGCCAGCAGCAGGGTCACTGAAGCTTTCTTT
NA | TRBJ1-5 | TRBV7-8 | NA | CASSPFRTDQPQHF | TGTGCCAGCAGCCCATTCAGGACAGATCAGCCCCAGCATTTT
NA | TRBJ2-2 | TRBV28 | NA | CASRSEVAGELFF | TGTGCCAGCAGGTCGGAGGTCGCCGGGGAGCTGTTTTTT
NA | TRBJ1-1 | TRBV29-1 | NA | CSVEGAGMNTEAFF | TGCAGCGTTGAAGGTGCGGGGATGAACACTGAAGCTTTCTTT
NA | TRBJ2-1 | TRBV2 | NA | CASSRLEQFF | TGTGCCAGCAGCCGCCTTGAGCAGTTCTTC
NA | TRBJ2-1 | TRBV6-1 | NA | CASWTYNEQFF | TGTGCCAGCTGGACTTACAATGAGCAGTTCTTC
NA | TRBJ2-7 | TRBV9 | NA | CASSAYGGSGEQYF | TGTGCCAGCAGCGCCTACGGAGGGAGCGGCGAGCAGTACTTC
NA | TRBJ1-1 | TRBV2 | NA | CASRSRLGTEAFF | TGTGCCAGCAGGTCCCGCTTGGGAACTGAAGCTTTCTTT
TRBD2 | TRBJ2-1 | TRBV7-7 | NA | CASSLDGTGGNEQFF | TGTGCCAGCAGCTTAGACGGCACGGGGGGCAATGAGCAGTTCTTC
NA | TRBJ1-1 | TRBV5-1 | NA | CASSGGARGTEAFF | TGCGCCAGCAGCGGCGGAGCTAGGGGCACTGAAGCTTTCTTT
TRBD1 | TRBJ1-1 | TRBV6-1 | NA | CASSELFWGQEPKGAFF | TGTGCCAGCAGTGAATTGTTCTGGGGACAGGAGCCGAAGGGGGCTTTCTTT
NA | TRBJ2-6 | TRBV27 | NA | CASSSWANVLTF | TGTGCCAGCAGTTCTTGGGCCAACGTCCTGACTTTC
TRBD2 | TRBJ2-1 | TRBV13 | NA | CASSPPGTSGDSYNEQFF | TGTGCCAGCAGCCCGCCAGGGACTAGCGGAGACTCCTACAATGAGCAGTTCTTC
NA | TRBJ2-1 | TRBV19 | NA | CASSTRSNEQFF | TGTGCCAGTAGTACCCGTTCCAATGAGCAGTTCTTC
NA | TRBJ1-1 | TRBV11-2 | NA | CASSTGGRSEAFF | TGTGCCAGCAGCACCGGGGGGAGGTCTGAAGCTTTCTTT
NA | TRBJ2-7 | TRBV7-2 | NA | CASSQPGEGFYEQYF | TGTGCCAGCAGCCAACCCGGGGAAGGGTTCTACGAGCAGTACTTC
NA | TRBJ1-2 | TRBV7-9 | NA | CASSPSGAGGYTF | TGTGCCAGCAGCCCTTCGGGGGCCGGTGGCTACACCTTC
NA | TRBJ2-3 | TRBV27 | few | CASSLGPDTQYF | TGTGCCAGCAGTTTGGGTCCAGATACGCAGTATTTT
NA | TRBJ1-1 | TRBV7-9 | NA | CASSFGHPDTEAFF | TGTGCCAGCAGCTTCGGACACCCTGACACTGAAGCTTTCTTT
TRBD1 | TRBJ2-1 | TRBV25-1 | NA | CASSALTGPSSYNEQFF | TGTGCCAGCAGTGCCCTGACAGGGCCTAGCTCCTACAATGAGCAGTTCTTC
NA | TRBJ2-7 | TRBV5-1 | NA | CASSLGRTYEQYF | TGCGCCAGCAGCTTGGGTAGGACCTACGAGCAGTACTTC
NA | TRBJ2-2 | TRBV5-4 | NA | CASSSWDTNTGELFF | TGTGCCAGCAGCTCCTGGGACACGAACACCGGGGAGCTGTTTTTT
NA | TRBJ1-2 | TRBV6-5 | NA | CASSYRSGDYGYTF | TGTGCCAGCAGTTACAGGTCCGGGGACTATGGCTACACCTTC
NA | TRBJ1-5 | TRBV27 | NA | CASSLSVAYDQPQHF | TGTGCCAGCAGTTTATCGGTGGCTTATGATCAGCCCCAGCATTTT
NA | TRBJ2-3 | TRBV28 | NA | CASRYWGGTGALVDTQYF | TGTGCCAGCAGATATTGGGGTGGGACTGGGGCTTTGGTGGATACGCAGTATTTT
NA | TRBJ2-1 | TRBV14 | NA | CASSLGASRREQFF | TGTGCCAGCAGCCTGGGTGCCTCACGAAGGGAGCAGTTCTTC
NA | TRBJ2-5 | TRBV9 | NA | CASSPGTFQETQYF | TGTGCCAGCAGCCCCGGGACTTTCCAAGAGACCCAGTACTTC
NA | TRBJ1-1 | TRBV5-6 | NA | CASSLRQSNTEAFF | TGTGCCAGCAGCTTGAGACAGTCGAACACTGAAGCTTTCTTT
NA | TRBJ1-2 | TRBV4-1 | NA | CASSQGDPTGRGYGYTF | TGCGCCAGCAGCCAAGGGGACCCAACAGGTCGCGGCTATGGCTACACCTTC
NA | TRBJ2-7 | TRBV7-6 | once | CASSLETRDTYYEQYF | TGTGCCAGCAGCTTAGAAACCCGGGACACCTACTACGAGCAGTACTTC
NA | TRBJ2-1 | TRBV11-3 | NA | CASSLDPKNEQFF | TGTGCCAGCAGCTTAGATCCGAAGAATGAGCAGTTCTTC
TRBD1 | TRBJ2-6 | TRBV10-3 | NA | CASWDRGIGANVLTF | TGTGCCAGTTGGGACAGGGGAATTGGGGCCAACGTCCTGACTTTC
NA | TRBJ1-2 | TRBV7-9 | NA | CASSPVSTYYGYTF | TGTGCCAGCAGCCCTGTGTCGACTTACTATGGCTACACCTTC
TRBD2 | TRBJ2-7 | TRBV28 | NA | CASQLAGVYEQYF | TGTGCCAGCCAACTAGCGGGAGTTTACGAGCAGTACTTC
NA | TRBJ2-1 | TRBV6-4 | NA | CASSDRWGSSYNEQFF | TGTGCCAGCAGTGACCGGTGGGGGAGCTCCTACAATGAGCAGTTCTTC
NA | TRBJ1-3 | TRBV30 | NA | CAWSVPGQLIFSGNTIYF | TGTGCCTGGAGTGTACCTGGACAGCTAATATTCTCTGGAAACACCATATATTTT
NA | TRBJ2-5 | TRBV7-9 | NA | CASSWGWETQYF | TGTGCCAGCAGCTGGGGATGGGAGACCCAGTACTTC
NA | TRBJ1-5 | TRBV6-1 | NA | CASRGSQPQHF | TGTGCCAGCAGAGGTTCACAGCCCCAGCATTTT
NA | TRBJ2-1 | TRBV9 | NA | CASSPMRDEQFF | TGTGCCAGCAGCCCTATGAGAGATGAGCAGTTCTTC
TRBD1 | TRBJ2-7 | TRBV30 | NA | CAWADYRGKAYEQYF | TGTGCCTGGGCCGATTACAGGGGAAAGGCTTACGAGCAGTACTTC
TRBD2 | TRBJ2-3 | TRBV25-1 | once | CASSELAASGRSDTQYF | TGTGCCAGCAGTGAATTAGCGGCTAGCGGGAGATCAGATACGCAGTATTTT
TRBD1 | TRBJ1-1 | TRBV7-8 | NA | CASSPGTGYLDTEAFF | TGTGCCAGCAGTCCCGGGACAGGGTATTTAGACACTGAAGCTTTCTTT
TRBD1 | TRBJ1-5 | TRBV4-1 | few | CASSPEQGASNQPQHF | TGCGCCAGCAGCCCCGAACAGGGGGCTAGCAATCAGCCCCAGCATTTT
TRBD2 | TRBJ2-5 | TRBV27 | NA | CASSPGTSGQETQYF | TGTGCCAGCAGTCCCGGGACTAGCGGACAAGAGACCCAGTACTTC
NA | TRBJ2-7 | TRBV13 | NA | CASSPRENYEQYF | TGTGCCAGCAGCCCCCGGGAGAACTACGAGCAGTACTTC